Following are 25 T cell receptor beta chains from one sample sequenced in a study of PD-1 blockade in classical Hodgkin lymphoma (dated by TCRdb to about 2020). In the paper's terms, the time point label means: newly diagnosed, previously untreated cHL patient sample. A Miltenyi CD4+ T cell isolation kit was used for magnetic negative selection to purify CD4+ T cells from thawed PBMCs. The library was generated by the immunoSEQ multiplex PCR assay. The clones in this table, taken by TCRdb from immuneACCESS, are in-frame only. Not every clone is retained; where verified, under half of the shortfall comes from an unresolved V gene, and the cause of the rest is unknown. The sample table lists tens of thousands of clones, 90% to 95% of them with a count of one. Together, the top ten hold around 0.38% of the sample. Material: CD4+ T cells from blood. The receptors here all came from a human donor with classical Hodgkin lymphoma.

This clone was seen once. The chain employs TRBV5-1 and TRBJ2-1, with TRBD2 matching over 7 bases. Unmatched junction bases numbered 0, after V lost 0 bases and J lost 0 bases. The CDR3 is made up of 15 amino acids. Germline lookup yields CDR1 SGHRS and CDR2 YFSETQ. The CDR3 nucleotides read TGCGCCAGCAGCTTGGGCGGGAGCTCCTACAATGAGCAGTTCTTC. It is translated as CASSLGGSSYNEQFF.

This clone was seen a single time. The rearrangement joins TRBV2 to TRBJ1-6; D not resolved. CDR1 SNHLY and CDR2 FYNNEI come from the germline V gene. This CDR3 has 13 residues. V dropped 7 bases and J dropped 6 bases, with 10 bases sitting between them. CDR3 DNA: TGTGCCAGCAACGGACGGCTTAATTCACCCCTCCACTTT. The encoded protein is CASNGRLNSPLHF.

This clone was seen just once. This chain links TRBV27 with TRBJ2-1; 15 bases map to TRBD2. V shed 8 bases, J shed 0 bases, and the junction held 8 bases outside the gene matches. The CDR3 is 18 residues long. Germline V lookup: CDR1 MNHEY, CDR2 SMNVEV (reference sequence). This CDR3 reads CASEGLAGGKGSYNEQFF. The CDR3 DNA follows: TGTGCCAGCGAGGGACTAGCGGGGGGTAAGGGCTCCTACAATGAGCAGTTCTTC.

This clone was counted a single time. CDR3 sequence reads: CASSLGSGDATQYF. As DNA, the CDR3 is TGCGCCAGCAGCTTGGGGTCGGGAGATGCTACGCAGTATTTT. The genes are TRBV5-1 and TRBJ2-3; weak D call: TRBD2 (6 bases). CDR1 is SGHRS and CDR2 is YFSETQ in the germline V gene. CDR3 size: 14 residues. The germline V and J ends were trimmed by 0 bases and 8 bases, with 13 bases remaining between them.

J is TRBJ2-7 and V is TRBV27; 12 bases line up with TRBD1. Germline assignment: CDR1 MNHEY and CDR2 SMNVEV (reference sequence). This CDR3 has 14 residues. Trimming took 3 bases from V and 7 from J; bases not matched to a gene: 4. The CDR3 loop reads CASSFRDRGREQYF. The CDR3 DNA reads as TGTGCCAGCAGTTTCCGGGACAGGGGGCGAGAGCAGTACTTC.

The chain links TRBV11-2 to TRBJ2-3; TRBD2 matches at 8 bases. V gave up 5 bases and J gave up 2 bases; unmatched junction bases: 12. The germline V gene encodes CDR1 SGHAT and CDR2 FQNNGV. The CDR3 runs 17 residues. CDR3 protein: CASSRSRRGAFTDTQYF. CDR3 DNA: TGTGCCAGCAGCCGCAGCAGGCGGGGGGCCTTCACAGATACGCAGTATTTT.

DNA of the CDR3: TGTGCCAGCAGCCCGACAGGGGGAGTGGGTGGCTACACCTTC. It codes for CASSPTGGVGGYTF. The V call is TRBV7-2, the J call TRBJ1-2, with 9 bases aligning to TRBD1. Germline loops: CDR1 SGHTA, CDR2 FQGNSA. The CDR3 runs 14 residues. J was trimmed by 7 bases and V by 5 bases; bases with no gene match: 8.

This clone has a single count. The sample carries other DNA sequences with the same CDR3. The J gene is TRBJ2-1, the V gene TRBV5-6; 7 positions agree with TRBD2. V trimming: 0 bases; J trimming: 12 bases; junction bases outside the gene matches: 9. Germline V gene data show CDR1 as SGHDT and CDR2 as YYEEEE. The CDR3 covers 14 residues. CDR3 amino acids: CASSLAAGVRGQFF. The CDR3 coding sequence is TGTGCCAGCAGCTTGGCGGCGGGGGTGCGGGGGCAGTTCTTC. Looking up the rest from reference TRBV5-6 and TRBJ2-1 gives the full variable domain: DAGVTQSPTHLIKTRGQQVTLRCSPKSGHDTVSWYQQALGQGPQFIFQYYEEEERQRGNFPDRFSGHQFPNYSSELNVNALLLGDSALYLCASSLAAGVRGQFFGPGTRLTVL.

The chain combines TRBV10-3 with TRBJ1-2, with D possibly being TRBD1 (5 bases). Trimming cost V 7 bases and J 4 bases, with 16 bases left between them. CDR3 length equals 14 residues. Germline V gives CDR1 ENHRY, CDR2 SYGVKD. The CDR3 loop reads CAITERWGSYGYTF. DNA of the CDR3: TGTGCCATCACTGAAAGGTGGGGCTCCTATGGCTACACCTTC.

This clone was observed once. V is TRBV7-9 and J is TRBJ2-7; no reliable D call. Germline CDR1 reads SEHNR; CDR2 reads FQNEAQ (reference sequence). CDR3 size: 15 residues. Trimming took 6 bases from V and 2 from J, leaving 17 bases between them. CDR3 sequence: CASSRFPGPTYEQYF. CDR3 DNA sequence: TGTGCCAGCAGTCGCTTCCCCGGGCCGACCTACGAGCAGTACTTC.

CDR3 in amino acids: CASSLAGGAKLAEQYF. The CDR3 DNA is TGTGCCAGCAGCTTAGCGGGAGGGGCCAAGTTGGCCGAGCAGTACTTC. The J gene is TRBJ2-7, the V gene TRBV11-2; 8 nucleotides match TRBD2. V lost 1 base and J lost 6; bases outside the gene matches: 11. The CDR3 contains 16 residues. Germline V gene data show CDR1 as SGHAT and CDR2 as FQNNGV.

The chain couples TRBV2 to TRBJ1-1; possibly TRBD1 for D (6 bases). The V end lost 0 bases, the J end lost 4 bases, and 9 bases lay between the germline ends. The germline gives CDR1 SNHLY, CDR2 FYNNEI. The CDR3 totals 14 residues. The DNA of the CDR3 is TGTGCCAGCAGTGAAGCGGGGGCGGGCACTGAAGCTTTCTTT. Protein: CASSEAGAGTEAFF.

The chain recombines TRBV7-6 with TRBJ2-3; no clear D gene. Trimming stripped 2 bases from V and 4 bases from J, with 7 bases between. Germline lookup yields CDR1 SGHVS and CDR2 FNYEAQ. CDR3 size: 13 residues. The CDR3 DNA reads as TGTGCCAGCAGCTTAATGGGGTCAGATACGCAGTATTTT. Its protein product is CASSLMGSDTQYF.

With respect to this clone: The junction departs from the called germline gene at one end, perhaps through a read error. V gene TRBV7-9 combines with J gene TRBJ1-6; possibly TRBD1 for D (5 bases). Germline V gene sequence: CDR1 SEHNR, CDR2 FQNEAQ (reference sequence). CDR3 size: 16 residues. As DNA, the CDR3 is TGTGCCAGCAGCCTAGCGATTGGGACGGCTCCCGGGAACCTCCACTTT. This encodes CASSLAIGTAPGNLHF.

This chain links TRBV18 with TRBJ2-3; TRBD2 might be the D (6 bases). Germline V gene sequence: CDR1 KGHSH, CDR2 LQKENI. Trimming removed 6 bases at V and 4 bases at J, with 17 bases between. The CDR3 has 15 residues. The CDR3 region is CASSATPGSADTQYF. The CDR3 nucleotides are TGTGCCAGCTCGGCAACACCCGGGAGTGCAGATACGCAGTATTTT. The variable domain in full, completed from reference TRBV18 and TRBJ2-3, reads NAGVMQNPRHLVRRRGQEARLRCSPMKGHSHVYWYRQLPEEGLKFMVYLQKENIIDESGMPKERFSAEFPKEGPSILRIQQVVRGDSAAYFCASSATPGSADTQYFGPGTRLTVL.

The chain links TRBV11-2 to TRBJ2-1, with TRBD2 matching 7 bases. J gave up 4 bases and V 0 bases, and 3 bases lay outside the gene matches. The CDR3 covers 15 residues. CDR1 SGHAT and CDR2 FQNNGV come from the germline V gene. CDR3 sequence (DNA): TGTGCCAGCAGCTTAGAGATAGCGGGTTACAATGAGCAGTTCTTC. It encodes CASSLEIAGYNEQFF.

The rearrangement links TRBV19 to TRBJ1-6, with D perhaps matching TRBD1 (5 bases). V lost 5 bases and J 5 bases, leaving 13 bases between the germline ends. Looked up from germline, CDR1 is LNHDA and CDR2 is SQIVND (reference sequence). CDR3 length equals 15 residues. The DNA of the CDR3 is TGTGCCAGTAGTGCTCAGGGTCCAAATAATTCACCCCTCCACTTT. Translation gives CASSAQGPNNSPLHF.

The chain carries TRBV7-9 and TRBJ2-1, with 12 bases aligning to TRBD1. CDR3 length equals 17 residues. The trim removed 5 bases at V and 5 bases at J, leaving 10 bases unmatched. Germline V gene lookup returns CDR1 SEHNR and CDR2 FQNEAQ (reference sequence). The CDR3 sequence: CASSPPFRDRGHNEQFF. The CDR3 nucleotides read TGTGCCAGCAGCCCGCCCTTCCGGGACAGGGGGCACAATGAGCAGTTCTTC. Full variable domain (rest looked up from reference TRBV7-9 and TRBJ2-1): DTGVSQNPRHKITKRGQNVTFRCDPISEHNRLYWYRQTLGQGPEFLTYFQNEAQLEKSRLLSDRFSAERPKGSFSTLEIQRTEQGDSAMYLCASSPPFRDRGHNEQFFGPGTRLTVL.

CDR3 in DNA: TGTGCCAGCAGCCCCGGACAGGGGAGCACAGATACGCAGTATTTT. It specifies CASSPGQGSTDTQYF. The gene calls are TRBV7-2 and TRBJ2-3, with 9 bases fitting TRBD1. Germline lookup yields CDR1 SGHTA and CDR2 FQGNSA. V lost 5 bases to trimming and J lost 0 bases; unmatched junction nucleotides: 3. The CDR3 sequence is 15 residues long.

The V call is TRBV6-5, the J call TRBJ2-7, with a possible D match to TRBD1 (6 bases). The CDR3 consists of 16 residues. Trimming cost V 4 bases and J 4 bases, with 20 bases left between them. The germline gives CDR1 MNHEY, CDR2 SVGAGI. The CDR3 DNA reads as TGTGCCAGCAGTTCGAGACCGACAGGAACATATTACGAGCAGTACTTC. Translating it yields CASSSRPTGTYYEQYF.

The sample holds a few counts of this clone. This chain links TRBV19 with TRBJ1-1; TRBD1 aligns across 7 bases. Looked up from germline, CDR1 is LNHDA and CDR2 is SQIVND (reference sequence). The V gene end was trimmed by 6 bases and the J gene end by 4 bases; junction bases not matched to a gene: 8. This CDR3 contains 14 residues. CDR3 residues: CASSTRGLGTEAFF. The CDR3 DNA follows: TGTGCCAGTAGCACTAGGGGGCTTGGCACTGAAGCTTTCTTT.

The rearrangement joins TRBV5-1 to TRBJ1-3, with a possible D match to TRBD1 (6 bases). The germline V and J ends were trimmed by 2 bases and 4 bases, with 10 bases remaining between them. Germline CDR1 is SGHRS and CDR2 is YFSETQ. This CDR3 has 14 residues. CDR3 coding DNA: TGCGCCAGCAGCTTTACAGGGTGGGGAAACACCATATATTTT. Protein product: CASSFTGWGNTIYF.

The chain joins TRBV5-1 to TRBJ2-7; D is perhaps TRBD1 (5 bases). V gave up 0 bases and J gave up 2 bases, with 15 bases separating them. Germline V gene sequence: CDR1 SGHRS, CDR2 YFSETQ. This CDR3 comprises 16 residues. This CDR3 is CASSLAGQGPTYEQYF. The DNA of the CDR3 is TGCGCCAGCAGCTTGGCCGGGCAGGGCCCGACCTACGAGCAGTACTTC.

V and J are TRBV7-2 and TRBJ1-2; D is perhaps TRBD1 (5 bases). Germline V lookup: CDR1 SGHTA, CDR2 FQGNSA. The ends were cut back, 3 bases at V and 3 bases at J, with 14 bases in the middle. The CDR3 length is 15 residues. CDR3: CASSLGPGVDYGYTF. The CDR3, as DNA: TGTGCCAGCAGCTTGGGGCCCGGAGTGGACTATGGCTACACCTTC. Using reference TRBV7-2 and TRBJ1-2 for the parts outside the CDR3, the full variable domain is GAGVSQSPSNKVTEKGKDVELRCDPISGHTALYWYRQSLGQGLEFLIYFQGNSAPDKSGLPSDRFSAERTGGSVSTLTIQRTQQEDSAVYLCASSLGPGVDYGYTFGSGTRLTVV.

Written as DNA, the CDR3 is TGCGCCAGCAGCCAAGATCCATCAGGGCTCACCGGCTACACCTTC. This gives the protein CASSQDPSGLTGYTF. The chain recombines TRBV4-3 with TRBJ1-2; possible D gene TRBD1, 5 bases. The CDR3 runs 15 residues. V was trimmed by 0 bases and J by 8 bases, leaving 16 bases between them. The V gene's germline CDR1 is LGHNA and CDR2 YSLEER.